This passage covers 26 T cell receptor beta chains from one sample sequenced in a study of blood T cell repertoires in COVID-19. Profiling relied on immunoSEQ multiplex PCR, and the TCRdb table lists in-frame clones only, not all of them. The sample lists nearly 300,000 clones, about nine tenths occurring once. The sequencing input was PBMCs or T cells enriched from blood (not recorded which). The origin of the receptors is a woman between 45 and 60 years old who had been exposed to COVID-19.

The rearrangement joins TRBV4-2 to TRBJ2-1; 10 bases are a match to TRBD2. The CDR3 has 18 amino acids. The V gene end was trimmed by 3 bases and the J gene end by 4 bases; junction bases not matched to a gene: 12. The germline CDR1 and CDR2 sequences are LGHNA and YNFKEQ. CDR3 sequence: CASSQTTGPSGGYNEQFF. In DNA form, the CDR3 reads TGTGCCAGCAGCCAGACGACTGGGCCTAGCGGGGGATACAATGAGCAGTTCTTC.

V usage is TRBV7-2 and J usage is TRBJ1-1; perhaps TRBD1 as D (6 bases). CDR1 is SGHTA, CDR2 FQGNSA, per germline. This CDR3 region has 14 residues. V lost 3 bases and J 3 bases, leaving 11 bases between the germline ends. The CDR3 here is CASSFATGYTEAFF. The CDR3 nucleotides are TGTGCCAGCAGCTTTGCGACAGGTTACACTGAAGCTTTCTTT.

The gene calls are TRBV5-1 and TRBJ1-1, with TRBD1 as a possible D gene (5 bases). The CDR3 extends over 12 amino acids. V lost 1 base, J lost 7 bases, and 8 bases lay in between. The V gene's germline CDR1 is SGHRS and CDR2 YFSETQ. The CDR3 loop is CASSLQDSEAFF. The DNA of the CDR3 is TGCGCCAGCAGCTTGCAAGACAGTGAAGCTTTCTTT.

V gene TRBV3-1 (or the pseudogene TRBV3-2) combines with J gene TRBJ1-1, with 8 positions matching TRBD1. CDR3 length equals 14 residues. CDR1 and CDR2 (germline): LGHDT, YNNKEL (reference sequence). J was trimmed by 3 bases and V by 3 bases; bases with no gene match: 3. The CDR3 loop is CASSHQGADTEAFF. CDR3 DNA: TGTGCCAGCAGCCACCAGGGGGCGGACACTGAAGCTTTCTTT.

The chain has TRBV7-2 and TRBJ2-5; D possibly corresponds to TRBD1 (5 bases). Germline CDR1 and CDR2: SGHTA and FQGNSA. This CDR3 comprises 15 residues. The V end lost 4 bases, the J end lost 5 bases, and 17 bases lay between the germline ends. The CDR3 nucleotides are TGTGCCAGCAGCTCCCAGACAGCCCCGGCGGAGACCCAGTACTTC. It encodes CASSSQTAPAETQYF.

This sequence joins TRBV21-1 and TRBJ2-5; TRBD2, as called in the table, went unchecked against the DNA. TRBV21-1 is annotated as a pseudogene. The CDR3 totals 17 residues. DNA for the CDR3: TGTGCCAGCAGCAAAGGGCTAGCGGCCCGGAGATCAGAGACCCAGTACTTC. This sequence encodes CASSKGLAARRSETQYF.

The chain links TRBV2 to TRBJ1-5; D is possibly TRBD1 (5 bases). V gave up 6 bases and J gave up 2 bases, with 17 bases separating them. Per the germline V gene, CDR1 is SNHLY and CDR2 is FYNNEI. This CDR3 is 16 amino acids long. CDR3 residues: CASSGTPRAGNQPQHF. The CDR3, as DNA: TGTGCCAGCAGCGGCACCCCCAGGGCCGGCAATCAGCCCCAGCATTTT.

The J gene is TRBJ1-1, the V gene TRBV5-5; D call uncertain. This CDR3 comprises 15 residues. Germline CDR1 reads SGHKS; CDR2 reads YYEKEE (reference sequence). V was trimmed by 4 bases and J by 7 bases, leaving 20 bases between them. The CDR3 loop reads CASSRAGGGVGEAFF. The CDR3 DNA reads TGTGCCAGCAGCCGGGCAGGTGGAGGTGTGGGTGAAGCTTTCTTT.

The chain links TRBV5-1 to TRBJ1-1, with D perhaps matching TRBD1 (6 bases). CDR3 length: 14 amino acids. The germline gives CDR1 SGHRS, CDR2 YFSETQ. V was pared by 2 bases and J by 3 bases, with 11 bases between. The CDR3 nucleotides are TGCGCCAGCAGCTTACAGGCAGGGGACACTGAAGCTTTCTTT. Encoded protein: CASSLQAGDTEAFF.

This clone came up once. The chain couples TRBV28 to TRBJ1-5; 7 nucleotides agree with TRBD1. The CDR3 covers 16 residues. J lost 6 bases, V lost 7 bases, and 15 bases had no gene match. The germline gives CDR1 MDHEN, CDR2 SYDVKM. The CDR3: CASTDEKTGWGQPQHF. CDR3 bases: TGTGCCAGCACCGACGAAAAGACAGGGTGGGGTCAGCCCCAGCATTTT.

The V and J genes are TRBV7-2 and TRBJ2-3; 7 nucleotides align to TRBD2. This CDR3 is 14 amino acids long. Germline V CDR1 and CDR2: SGHTA, FQGNSA. Trimming removed 5 bases from V and 2 bases from J; junction bases left unmatched: 4. The CDR3 DNA reads as TGTGCCAGCAGCGTGGGACTATTCACAGATACGCAGTATTTT. This gives the protein CASSVGLFTDTQYF.

The chain is built from TRBV2 and TRBJ2-6, with TRBD1 identical over 10 bases. The germline V gene encodes CDR1 SNHLY and CDR2 FYNNEI. This CDR3 is 16 amino acids long. The V segment lost 5 bases and the J segment 2 bases; nucleotides outside the gene matches: 3. In nucleotides, the CDR3 is TGTGCCAGCAGTAAGGACAGGGGGGCTGGGGCCAACGTCCTGACTTTC. Protein product: CASSKDRGAGANVLTF.

This chain links TRBV4-2 with TRBJ1-6; D might be TRBD1 (6 bases). The length of the CDR3 is 17 residues. Germline V gene lookup returns CDR1 LGHNA and CDR2 YNFKEQ. The germline V and J ends were trimmed by 1 base and 0 bases, with 10 bases remaining between them. This chain's CDR3 is CASSQGFRGSYNSPLHF. CDR3 bases: TGTGCCAGCAGCCAAGGATTCAGGGGCTCCTATAATTCACCCCTCCACTTT.

V and J are TRBV6-5 and TRBJ2-5; 9 nucleotides line up with TRBD1. Per the germline V gene, CDR1 is MNHEY and CDR2 is SVGAGI. The CDR3 is 15 amino acids. V lost 5 bases to trimming and J lost 0 bases; unmatched junction nucleotides: 4. The chain's CDR3 is CASSLDRGYQETQYF. Written as DNA, the CDR3 is TGTGCCAGCAGTCTGGACAGGGGATACCAAGAGACCCAGTACTTC.

V is TRBV19 and J is TRBJ1-2, with a tentative D call TRBD1 (6 bases). Looked up from germline, CDR1 is LNHDA and CDR2 is SQIVND (reference sequence). V lost 7 bases and J 7 bases, leaving 25 bases between the germline ends. The CDR3 contains 16 residues. The CDR3 sequence: CASTLTLAGAEGGYTF. In DNA form, the CDR3 reads TGTGCCAGTACCCTCACTCTGGCGGGGGCTGAGGGTGGCTACACCTTC.

The V gene is TRBV25-1, the J gene TRBJ2-1; 7 nucleotides agree with TRBD1. The CDR3 contains 14 residues. Germline V gene sequence: CDR1 MGHDK, CDR2 SYGVNS. The trim removed 9 bases at V and 9 bases at J, leaving 14 bases unmatched. In nucleotides, the CDR3 is TGTGCCAGTATCTCTACAGGGGCTCGCGGTGAGCAGTTCTTC. This sequence encodes CASISTGARGEQFF.

This rearrangement joins TRBV2 to TRBJ2-4; the match to TRBD1 covers 8 bases. The V gene end was trimmed by 5 bases and the J gene end by 6 bases; junction bases not matched to a gene: 6. CDR3 size: 14 residues. The germline V gene encodes CDR1 SNHLY and CDR2 FYNNEI. CDR3 nucleotide sequence: TGTGCCAGCAGTACGGGACAGGCCGGAAACATTCAGTACTTC. This translates into CASSTGQAGNIQYF. Based on the CDR3 plus reference TRBV2 and TRBJ2-4, the full variable domain is EPEVTQTPSHQVTQMGQEVILRCVPISNHLYFYWYRQILGQKVEFLVSFYNNEISEKSEIFDDQFSVERPDGSNFTLKIRSTKLEDSAMYFCASSTGQAGNIQYFGAGTRLSVL.

The chain joins TRBV5-8 to TRBJ1-6; 10 bases fit TRBD1. This CDR3 region has 14 residues. The V gene's germline CDR1 is SGHTS and CDR2 YDEGEE. The V and J ends lost 5 bases and 11 bases, in that order; junction bases with no gene match: 7. The CDR3 nucleotides read TGTGCCAGCAGTCGACAGGGGGCTATTACACCCCTCCACTTT. It codes for CASSRQGAITPLHF.

This chain links TRBV5-1 with TRBJ2-4; a weak D match, TRBD2 (6 bases). This CDR3 comprises 15 residues. Looked up from germline, CDR1 is SGHRS and CDR2 is YFSETQ. The V and J ends lost 4 bases and 0 bases respectively, with 11 bases between them. CDR3 amino acids: CASSPGELAKNIQYF. The CDR3 DNA sequence: TGCGCCAGCAGCCCGGGGGAGTTAGCCAAAAACATTCAGTACTTC.

This chain joins TRBV5-5 and TRBJ1-2; the D gene is possibly TRBD1 (6 bases). The CDR3 runs to 14 residues. Germline CDR1 is SGHKS and CDR2 is YYEKEE (reference sequence). Trimming took 3 bases from V and 5 from J, leaving 14 bases between them. DNA of the CDR3: TGTGCCAGCAGCTCACGACAGGAGAGATATGGCTACACCTTC. Translating it yields CASSSRQERYGYTF. Full variable domain (remainder filled in from reference TRBV5-5 and TRBJ1-2): DAGVTQSPTHLIKTRGQQVTLRCSPISGHKSVSWYQQVLGQGPQFIFQYYEKEERGRGNFPDRFSARQFPNYSSELNVNALLLGDSALYLCASSSRQERYGYTFGSGTRLTVV.

This chain uses TRBV3-1 (or the pseudogene TRBV3-2) with TRBJ2-7; possible D gene TRBD2, 6 bases. This CDR3 contains 15 residues. The V gene lost 3 bases and the J gene lost 2 bases, with 14 bases spanning the gap. The germline V gene encodes CDR1 LGHDT and CDR2 YNNKEL (reference sequence). CDR3 region: CASSQGVSGAYEQYF. The CDR3 bases are TGTGCCAGCAGCCAGGGCGTCTCGGGAGCCTACGAGCAGTACTTC.

The J gene is TRBJ2-2, the V gene TRBV3-1 (or the pseudogene TRBV3-2); TRBD1 might be the D (6 bases). This CDR3 region has 14 residues. V was clipped by 6 bases and J by 4 bases, with 12 bases between them. The germline V gene has CDR1 LGHDT and CDR2 YNNKEL (reference sequence). CDR3 nucleotide sequence: TGTGCCAGCAGGTACAGGGCTAGCACCGGGGAGCTGTTTTTT. This gives the protein CASRYRASTGELFF.

The chain recombines TRBV6-4 with TRBJ2-3, with 15 bases fitting TRBD2. This CDR3 region has 16 residues. The V gene end was trimmed by 5 bases and the J gene end by 2 bases; junction bases not matched to a gene: 2. Germline V gene lookup returns CDR1 MRHNA and CDR2 SNTAGT. DNA for the CDR3: TGTGCCAGCAGTCGGACTAGCGGGGGGGTCACAGATACGCAGTATTTT. This encodes CASSRTSGGVTDTQYF.

This chain uses TRBV5-1 with TRBJ2-7, with D unresolved. Germline-derived CDR1 and CDR2 are SGHRS and YFSETQ. V was pared by 2 bases and J by 4 bases, with 13 bases between. This CDR3 has 14 amino acids. CDR3 protein: CASSFSVGEYEQYF. The CDR3 DNA reads TGCGCCAGCAGCTTTTCCGTTGGAGAATACGAGCAGTACTTC.

The chain is built from TRBV28 and TRBJ1-5; 7 bases line up with TRBD1. The CDR3 loop spans 13 amino acids. J lost 3 bases, V lost 6 bases, and 2 bases had no gene match. Germline lookup yields CDR1 MDHEN and CDR2 SYDVKM. The CDR3 DNA follows: TGTGCCAGCAGGGGACAGCCCAATCAGCCCCAGCATTTT. Its protein is CASRGQPNQPQHF. The complete variable domain, with remaining parts taken from reference TRBV28 and TRBJ1-5, reads DVKVTQSSRYLVKRTGEKVFLECVQDMDHENMFWYRQDPGLGLRLIYFSYDVKMKEKGDIPEGYSVSREKKERFSLILESASTNQTSMYLCASRGQPNQPQHFGDGTRLSIL.

The chain combines TRBV15 with TRBJ1-5; 8 bases align to TRBD1. The CDR3 consists of 16 residues. Germline V gene lookup returns CDR1 LNHNV and CDR2 YYDKDF (reference sequence). With 0 bases clipped from V and 3 bases from J, the junction kept 4 bases outside the gene matches. The CDR3 DNA reads TGTGCCACCAGCAGAGATCCACAGGGGGACAATCAGCCCCAGCATTTT. Translating it yields CATSRDPQGDNQPQHF.